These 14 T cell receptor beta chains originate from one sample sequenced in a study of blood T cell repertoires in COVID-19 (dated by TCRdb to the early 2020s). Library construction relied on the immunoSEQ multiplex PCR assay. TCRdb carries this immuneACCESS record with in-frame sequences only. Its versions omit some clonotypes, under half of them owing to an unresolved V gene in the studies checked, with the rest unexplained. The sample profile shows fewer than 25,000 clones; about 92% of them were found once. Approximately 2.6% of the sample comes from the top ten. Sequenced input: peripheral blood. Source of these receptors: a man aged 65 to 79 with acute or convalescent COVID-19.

The CDR3 is CASRSRGGSSYNEQFF. CDR3 DNA sequence: TGTGCCAGCAGGTCACGCGGGGGGAGCTCCTACAATGAGCAGTTCTTC. V is TRBV3-1 (or the pseudogene TRBV3-2) and J is TRBJ2-1, with TRBD2 matching over 8 bases. V shed 6 bases, J shed 0 bases, and the junction held 7 bases outside the gene matches. Germline V CDR1 and CDR2: LGHDT, YNNKEL (reference sequence). The CDR3 is made up of 16 amino acids.

CDR3 sequence: CASSYSRGGNYEQYF. The CDR3 DNA follows: TGTGCCAGCAGTTACTCTCGGGGGGGCAACTACGAGCAGTACTTC. The genes are TRBV6-5 and TRBJ2-7; 8 bases line up with TRBD2. V gave up 0 bases and J gave up 3 bases; unmatched junction bases: 4. Germline V CDR1 and CDR2: MNHEY, SVGAGI. The CDR3 contains 15 residues.

CDR3 protein: CASSSDSSTDTQYF. The CDR3 DNA is TGTGCCAGCAGCTCAGACTCGAGCACAGATACGCAGTATTTT. The gene calls are TRBV7-2 and TRBJ2-3; D is uncertain. The ends were cut back, 4 bases at V and 0 bases at J, with 8 bases in the middle. The V gene's germline CDR1 is SGHTA and CDR2 FQGNSA. CDR3 size: 14 residues.

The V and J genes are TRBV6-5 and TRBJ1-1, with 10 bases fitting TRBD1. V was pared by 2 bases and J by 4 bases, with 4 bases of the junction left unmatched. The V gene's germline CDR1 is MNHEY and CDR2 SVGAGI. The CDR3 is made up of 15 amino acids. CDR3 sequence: CASSYGRQGATEAFF. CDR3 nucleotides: TGTGCCAGCAGTTACGGACGACAGGGGGCCACTGAAGCTTTCTTT.

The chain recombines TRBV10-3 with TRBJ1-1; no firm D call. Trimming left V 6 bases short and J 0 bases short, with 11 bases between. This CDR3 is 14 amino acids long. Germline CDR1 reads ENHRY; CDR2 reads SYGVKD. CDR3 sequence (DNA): TGTGCCATCAGACCACAACAAATGAACACTGAAGCTTTCTTT. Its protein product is CAIRPQQMNTEAFF.

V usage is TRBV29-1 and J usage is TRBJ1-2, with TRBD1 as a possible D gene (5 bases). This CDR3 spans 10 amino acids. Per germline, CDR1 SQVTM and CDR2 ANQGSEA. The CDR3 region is CSVIQGYYTF. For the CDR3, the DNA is TGCAGTGTCATTCAGGGATACTACACCTTC.

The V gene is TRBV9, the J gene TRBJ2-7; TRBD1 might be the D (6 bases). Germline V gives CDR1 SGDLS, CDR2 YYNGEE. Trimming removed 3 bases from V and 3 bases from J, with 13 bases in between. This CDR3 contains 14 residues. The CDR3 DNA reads TGTGCCAGCAGCGCCCGCGGACAGAGCTACGAGCAGTACTTC. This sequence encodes CASSARGQSYEQYF.

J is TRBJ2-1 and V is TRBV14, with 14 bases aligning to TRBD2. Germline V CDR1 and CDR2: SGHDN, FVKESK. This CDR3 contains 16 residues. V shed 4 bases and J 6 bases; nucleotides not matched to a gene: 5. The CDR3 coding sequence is TGTGCCAGCAGCCCCCAGGGACTAGCGGGAGTCAATGAGCAGTTCTTC. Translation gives CASSPQGLAGVNEQFF.

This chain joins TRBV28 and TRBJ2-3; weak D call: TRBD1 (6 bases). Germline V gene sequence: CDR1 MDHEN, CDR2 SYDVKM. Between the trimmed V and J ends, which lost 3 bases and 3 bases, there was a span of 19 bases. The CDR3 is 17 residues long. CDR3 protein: CASSFSLQGKRTDTQYF. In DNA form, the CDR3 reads TGTGCCAGCAGTTTCTCATTACAGGGTAAGCGAACAGATACGCAGTATTTT.

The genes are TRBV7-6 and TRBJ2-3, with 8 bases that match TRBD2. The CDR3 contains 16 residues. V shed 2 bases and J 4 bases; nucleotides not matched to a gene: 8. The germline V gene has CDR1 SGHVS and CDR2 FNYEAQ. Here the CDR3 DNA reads TGTGCCAGCAGCTTACCCCAAGCGGGGGTGGCAGATACGCAGTATTTT. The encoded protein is CASSLPQAGVADTQYF. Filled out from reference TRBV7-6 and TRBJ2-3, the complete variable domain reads GAGVSQSPRYKVTKRGQDVALRCDPISGHVSLYWYRQALGQGPEFLTYFNYEAQQDKSGLPNDRFSAERPEGSISTLTIQRTEQRDSAMYRCASSLPQAGVADTQYFGPGTRLTVL.

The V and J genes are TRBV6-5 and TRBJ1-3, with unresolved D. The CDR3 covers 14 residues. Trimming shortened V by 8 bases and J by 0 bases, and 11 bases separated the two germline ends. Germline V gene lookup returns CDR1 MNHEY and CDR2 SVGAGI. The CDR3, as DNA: TGTGCCAGCCAAGAATCAGGCTCTGGAAACACCATATATTTT. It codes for CASQESGSGNTIYF.

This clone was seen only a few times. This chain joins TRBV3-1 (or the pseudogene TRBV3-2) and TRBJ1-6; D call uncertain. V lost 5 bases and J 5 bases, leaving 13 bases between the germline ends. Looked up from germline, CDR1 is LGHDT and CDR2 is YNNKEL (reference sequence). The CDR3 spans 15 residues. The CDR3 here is CASSETISDNSPLHF. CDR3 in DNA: TGTGCCAGCAGCGAAACGATTTCGGATAATTCACCCCTCCACTTT.

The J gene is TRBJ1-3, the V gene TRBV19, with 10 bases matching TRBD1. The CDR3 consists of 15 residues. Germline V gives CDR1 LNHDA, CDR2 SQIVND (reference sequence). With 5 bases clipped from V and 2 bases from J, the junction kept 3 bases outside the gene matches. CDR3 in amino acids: CASSGQGEAGNTIYF. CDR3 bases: TGTGCCAGTAGTGGACAGGGGGAGGCTGGAAACACCATATATTTT.

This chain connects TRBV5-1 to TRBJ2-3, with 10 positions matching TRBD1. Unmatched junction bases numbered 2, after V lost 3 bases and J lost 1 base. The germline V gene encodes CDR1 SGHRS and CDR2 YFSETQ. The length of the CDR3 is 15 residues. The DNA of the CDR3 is TGCGCCAGCAGCTACGGGACAGGGGGCACAGATACGCAGTATTTT. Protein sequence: CASSYGTGGTDTQYF.